The sequence of this TCR beta chain was determined in a study of graft-versus-host responses after intestinal transplantation. At the level of the study: Recipients obtained multivisceral, liver-intestinal, or isolated intestinal transplants. Among the recipients, all got anti-thymocyte globulin induction and then tacrolimus and steroids for two to four years.

As regards this clone: No antigen is known for it.

Profiling relied on immunoSEQ multiplex PCR, and the TCRdb table lists in-frame clones only, not all of them. The sample records roughly 70,000 clones, over 70% being singletons. With 6 bases removed from V and 6 bases from J, the gap between germline ends came to 12 bases. Germline V gene lookup returns CDR1 MDHEN and CDR2 SYDVKM. CDR3 length: 13 residues. The study, taken as a whole, reports: High graft-versus-host to host-versus-graft clonal ratios were seen in allografts of patients with graft-donor T cell macrochimerism. Some GvH clones were seen earlier in gut or blood, suggesting intestinal origin.

The chain employs TRBV28 and TRBJ2-4; D is perhaps TRBD1 (6 bases). This clonotype originated in a human donor who was the organ donor for an intestinal transplant. Material: unstimulated CD4+ T cells sorted from spleen or lymph node cells, obtained before transplant. CDR3 nucleotides: TGTGCCAGCAGCGAAGGACAGCCAAACATTCAGTACTTC. This sequence encodes CASSEGQPNIQYF.